This TCR beta chain is from a study of cytomegalovirus exposure and HLA in healthy donors. The PCR was carried out with 60 Vbeta primers and 13 Jbeta primers. Here immunoSEQ multiplex PCR was the method, and the copy in TCRdb shows in-frame clones only, minus some. Of some 140,000 clones listed, approximately 87% are singletons. Overall study findings and caveats: The authors later linked a missense DCLRE1C variant to TCR beta V- and J-gene trimming. Previously analyzed data showed that most TCR beta V segments were productive at a frequency of about 90% or about 30%.

About this clone itself: Its antigen is unidentified.

This sequence was found in a woman aged 25 to 39 in good health and CMV-seronegative. What was sequenced was PBMCs.

CDR3 DNA: TGTGCCAGCAGCTTAGCCCCCTTGAGGCAGTATTTT. It is translated as CASSLAPLRQYF. The rearrangement joins TRBV7-2 to TRBJ2-3, with D uncertain. V was cut by 0 bases and J by 11 bases, with 9 bases left in between. Germline-derived CDR1 and CDR2 are SGHTA and FQGNSA. The CDR3 runs to 12 residues.